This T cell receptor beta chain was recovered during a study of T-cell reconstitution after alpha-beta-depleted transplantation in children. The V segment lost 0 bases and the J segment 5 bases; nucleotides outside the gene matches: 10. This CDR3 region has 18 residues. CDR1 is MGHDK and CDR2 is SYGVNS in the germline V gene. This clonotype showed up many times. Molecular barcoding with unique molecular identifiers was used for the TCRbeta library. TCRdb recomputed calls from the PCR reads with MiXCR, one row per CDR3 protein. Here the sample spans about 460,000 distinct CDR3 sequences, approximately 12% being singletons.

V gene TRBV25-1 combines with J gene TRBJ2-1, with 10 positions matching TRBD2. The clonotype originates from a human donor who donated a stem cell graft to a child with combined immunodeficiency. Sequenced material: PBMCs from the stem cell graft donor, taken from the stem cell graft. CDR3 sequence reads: CASSEYFATSGLDNEQFF. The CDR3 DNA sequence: TGTGCCAGCAGTGAATATTTTGCGACTAGCGGGTTGGACAATGAGCAGTTCTTC.